The 32 T cell receptor beta chains presented below share a single source sample, sequenced in a study of radiotherapy plus CTLA-4 blockade in lung cancer. The table came from immunoSEQ multiplex PCR; TCRdb's copy has only in-frame clones and leaves some out. The sample includes 77,000 or so clones, 70% to 85% of them seen just once. The specimen was peripheral blood, collected from a patient treated with radiotherapy plus ipilimumab. These receptors came from a human donor with non-small cell lung cancer whose response to radiotherapy plus ipilimumab could not be evaluated.

The J gene is TRBJ1-1, the V gene TRBV7-2; D may be TRBD1 (6 bases). CDR1 and CDR2 from the germline V gene are SGHTA and FQGNSA. The CDR3 loop spans 16 amino acids. V was trimmed by 5 bases and J by 7 bases, leaving 23 bases between them. The CDR3 nucleotides are TGTGCCAGCAGCAAGACAGGAGCTCGCCTCGCCCTTGAAGCTTTCTTT. Protein: CASSKTGARLALEAFF. Complete variable domain (other parts from reference TRBV7-2 and TRBJ1-1): GAGVSQSPSNKVTEKGKDVELRCDPISGHTALYWYRQSLGQGLEFLIYFQGNSAPDKSGLPSDRFSAERTGGSVSTLTIQRTQQEDSAVYLCASSKTGARLALEAFFGQGTRLTVV.

The rearrangement uses TRBV4-3 and TRBJ1-3; D is unresolved. Germline V CDR1 and CDR2: LGHNA, YSLEER. The length of the CDR3 is 15 residues. Trimming took 3 bases from V and 0 from J, leaving 9 bases between them. The CDR3 DNA is TGCGCCAGCAGCCAGGGAGTTGTCTCTGGAAACACCATATATTTT. Protein: CASSQGVVSGNTIYF.

The chain employs TRBV6-6 and TRBJ1-2, with D uncertain. V was clipped by 2 bases and J by 7 bases, with 14 bases between them. Germline V lookup: CDR1 MNHNY, CDR2 SVGAGI (reference sequence). This CDR3 has 14 residues. The CDR3 here is CASSYEQLLGGYTF. CDR3 coding DNA: TGTGCCAGCAGTTACGAACAGCTTCTTGGTGGCTACACCTTC.

In DNA form, the CDR3 reads TGTGCCAGCAGCTCTAAGACAGGGGGTGCAGATACGCAGTATTTT. Amino acids: CASSSKTGGADTQYF. V usage is TRBV5-6 and J usage is TRBJ2-3, with TRBD1 matching over 9 bases. The CDR3 sequence is 15 residues long. Unmatched junction bases numbered 6, after V lost 3 bases and J lost 4 bases. Germline CDR1 and CDR2: SGHDT and YYEEEE.

The chain links TRBV15 to TRBJ2-7; TRBD1 agrees at 9 bases. The CDR3 contains 17 residues. The V and J ends lost 0 bases and 3 bases, in that order; junction bases with no gene match: 9. Germline V lookup: CDR1 LNHNV, CDR2 YYDKDF (reference sequence). This CDR3 reads CATSRDRIRDRDYEQYF. In DNA, the CDR3 is TGTGCCACCAGCAGAGATCGGATTCGGGACAGGGACTACGAGCAGTACTTC. The full variable domain, its missing parts supplied by reference TRBV15 and TRBJ2-7, is DAMVIQNPRYQVTQFGKPVTLSCSQTLNHNVMYWYQQKSSQAPKLLFHYYDKDFNNEADTPDNFQSRRPNTSFCFLDIRSPGLGDTAMYLCATSRDRIRDRDYEQYFGPGTRLTVT.

The V call is TRBV6-6, the J call TRBJ2-4, with D possibly matching TRBD1 (6 bases). V lost 5 bases to trimming and J lost 8 bases, with 19 bases between them. The germline V gene encodes CDR1 MNHNY and CDR2 SVGAGI (reference sequence). The CDR3 spans 15 residues. CDR3 bases: TGTGCCAGCAGTATCGAAGCACAGGGAAAAGACATTCAGTACTTC. Residues: CASSIEAQGKDIQYF.

This clone was recorded a few times. The chain couples TRBV23-1 to TRBJ1-2; 8 bases fit TRBD1. TRBV23-1 is filed as an ORF, its function uncertain. V trimming: 0 bases; J trimming: 4 bases; junction bases outside the gene matches: 4. The CDR3 has 15 residues. The CDR3 coding sequence is TGCGCCAGCAGTCAATCTCCGGGACAGGTCTATGGCTACACCTTC. The encoded protein is CASSQSPGQVYGYTF.

The chain joins TRBV7-2 to TRBJ2-5; no clear D gene. TRBJ2-7 explains the end of the DNA better; the J call may be wrong. Per germline, CDR1 SGHTA and CDR2 FQGNSA. The CDR3 is 15 residues long. This CDR3 is CASSLAGDGTYEQYF. The CDR3 nucleotides read TGTGCCAGCAGCTTAGCGGGCGACGGTACCTACGAGCAGTACTTC.

The J gene is TRBJ2-7, the V gene TRBV28, with 8 nucleotides matching TRBD1. Trimming removed 4 bases from V and 4 bases from J; junction bases left unmatched: 9. CDR3 length equals 15 residues. Germline CDR1 MDHEN, CDR2 SYDVKM. The DNA of the CDR3 is TGTGCCAGCAGTTCATTAGGACAGGGCCGATACGAGCAGTACTTC. Translating it yields CASSSLGQGRYEQYF.

V gene TRBV5-1 combines with J gene TRBJ2-7; 10 bases match TRBD2. J lost 4 bases, V lost 3 bases, and 4 bases had no gene match. The CDR3 consists of 14 residues. CDR1 and CDR2 from the germline V gene are SGHRS and YFSETQ. The CDR3 DNA is TGCGCCAGCAGCTCTAGCGGGAGTTTGTACGAGCAGTACTTC. Amino acid sequence: CASSSSGSLYEQYF.

Details on this clone: The germline gene is not matched at one end of the junction; a read error may be the cause. V and J are TRBV2 and TRBJ1-5, with unresolved D. CDR1 and CDR2 (germline): SNHLY, FYNNEI. The CDR3 consists of 15 residues. CDR3 sequence: CASSVRPPDNRPQHF. CDR3 sequence (DNA): TGTGCCAGCAGCGTCCGGCCACCTGACAATCGGCCCCAGCATTTT.

CDR3 DNA: TGTGCCAGCAGCGTAGCTCTAGCGGGCTCCTACAATGAGCAGTTCTTC. This sequence encodes CASSVALAGSYNEQFF. The chain employs TRBV9 and TRBJ2-1; TRBD2 aligns across 8 bases. The V gene's germline CDR1 is SGDLS and CDR2 YYNGEE. Trimming at V came to 0 bases and at J to 0 bases, leaving 2 bases not matched to a gene. This CDR3 spans 16 amino acids.

A few counts support this clone. The chain combines TRBV19 with TRBJ1-3; 8 nucleotides align to TRBD1. CDR3 size: 14 residues. The germline V gene has CDR1 LNHDA and CDR2 SQIVND (reference sequence). V shed 7 bases and J 3 bases; nucleotides not matched to a gene: 5. The CDR3 sequence: CASTQGAGGNTIYF. The CDR3 DNA follows: TGTGCCAGTACGCAGGGGGCAGGTGGAAACACCATATATTTT.

The chain is built from TRBV5-1 and TRBJ2-1; D call uncertain. The germline CDR1 and CDR2 sequences are SGHRS and YFSETQ. Trimming pared 3 bases from V and 6 bases from J, leaving 4 bases between. This CDR3 has 11 amino acids. The CDR3 spells CASSYRNEQFF. The CDR3 DNA is TGCGCCAGCAGCTATCGCAATGAGCAGTTCTTC.

This sequence joins TRBV27 and TRBJ1-1; 8 nucleotides line up with TRBD1. V lost 8 bases, J lost 3 bases, and 5 bases stayed unmatched. The CDR3 totals 13 residues. Germline lookup yields CDR1 MNHEY and CDR2 SMNVEV (reference sequence). The CDR3 here is CASRAGGYTEAFF. As DNA, the CDR3 is TGTGCCAGCCGTGCAGGGGGCTACACTGAAGCTTTCTTT.

This clone was seen a handful of times. As DNA, the CDR3 is TGTGCCAGCACTACAGCTCCCCTCTACGAGCAGTACTTC. Its translation is CASTTAPLYEQYF. The chain joins TRBV6-5 to TRBJ2-7; D gene uncertain. Trimming cost V 7 bases and J 3 bases, with 13 bases left between them. The germline V gene has CDR1 MNHEY and CDR2 SVGAGI. The CDR3 consists of 13 residues.

J is TRBJ1-2 and V is TRBV2, with TRBD1 matching 7 bases. The germline CDR1 and CDR2 sequences are SNHLY and FYNNEI. The ends lost 8 bases at V and 2 bases at J; junction bases unmatched: 14. This CDR3 spans 16 amino acids. CDR3: CASPSPFRQGNYGYTF. CDR3 in DNA: TGTGCCAGCCCGTCGCCCTTCAGACAGGGAAACTATGGCTACACCTTC.

The chain recombines TRBV30 with TRBJ2-7, with TRBD2 matching 10 bases. This CDR3 contains 13 residues. With V trimmed by 2 bases and J by 3 bases, 1 base remained unmatched. The germline V gene has CDR1 GTSNPN and CDR2 SVGIG (reference sequence). The CDR3 sequence is CAWSLAGGYEQYF. CDR3 nucleotides: TGTGCCTGGAGTTTAGCGGGGGGCTACGAGCAGTACTTC.

As DNA, the CDR3 is TGTGCCAGCAGCGAGGGGGCAGGCTATGGCTACACCTTC. It is translated as CASSEGAGYGYTF. The genes are TRBV9 and TRBJ1-2; 7 bases are shared with TRBD1. The CDR3 covers 13 residues. Germline V gene lookup returns CDR1 SGDLS and CDR2 YYNGEE. The V segment lost 3 bases and the J segment 4 bases; nucleotides outside the gene matches: 3.

The V gene is TRBV7-9, the J gene TRBJ1-1, with 9 bases that match TRBD1. The CDR3 runs 16 residues. After removal of 1 base from V and 7 bases from J, the junction contained 10 bases not matched to a gene. Germline lookup yields CDR1 SEHNR and CDR2 FQNEAQ (reference sequence). CDR3 DNA sequence: TGTGCCAGCAGCTTAGTACCCTTCAAGGACAGGGGTGAAGCTTTCTTT. Translating it yields CASSLVPFKDRGEAFF.

This clone was counted between two and nine times. J is TRBJ2-1 and V is TRBV11-3; 7 nucleotides match TRBD2. The junction had 7 bases not matched to a gene; V was cut back by 0 bases and J by 2 bases. CDR3 length: 17 residues. The germline gives CDR1 SGHNT, CDR2 YENEEA. CDR3: CASSLDFGEGTYNEQFF. The DNA for the CDR3 is TGTGCCAGCAGCTTAGATTTTGGGGAGGGCACCTACAATGAGCAGTTCTTC.

The chain recombines TRBV10-3 with TRBJ2-2; D is perhaps TRBD2 (5 bases). Trimming stripped 6 bases from V and 1 base from J, with 12 bases between. CDR1 is ENHRY, CDR2 SYGVKD, per germline. The CDR3 is 15 amino acids. The CDR3 DNA is TGTGCCATCAGAGAAACTGGGAGGAACACCGGGGAGCTGTTTTTT. Translated: CAIRETGRNTGELFF.

The chain recombines TRBV4-1 with TRBJ2-3; 8 bases are shared with TRBD1. After removal of 0 bases from V and 2 bases from J, the junction contained 7 bases not matched to a gene. The germline gives CDR1 MGHRA, CDR2 YSYEKL. This CDR3 contains 17 residues. The CDR3 DNA reads as TGCGCCAGCAGCCAAGAGGCCCCCCAGGGGGCCACAGATACGCAGTATTTT. Its protein product is CASSQEAPQGATDTQYF.

The V gene is TRBV30, the J gene TRBJ2-4; TRBD1 matches at 7 bases. V shed 2 bases and J 11 bases; nucleotides not matched to a gene: 9. Germline CDR1 is GTSNPN and CDR2 is SVGIG (reference sequence). The CDR3 is 13 amino acids. The CDR3 DNA reads as TGTGCCTGGAGTTCATCCCGACAGGGCCTTCAGTACTTC. The encoded protein is CAWSSSRQGLQYF.

The rearrangement links TRBV5-4 to TRBJ2-7, with 7 positions matching TRBD1. CDR1 is SGHNT and CDR2 is YYREEE in the germline V gene (reference sequence). The ends lost 3 bases at V and 2 bases at J; junction bases unmatched: 5. This CDR3 has 14 residues. This CDR3 reads CASSSRDSAYEQYF. CDR3 coding DNA: TGTGCCAGCAGCTCCCGGGACAGCGCCTACGAGCAGTACTTC.

The chain combines TRBV2 with TRBJ1-1, with D tentatively TRBD1 (6 bases). The CDR3 has 15 amino acids. The V gene lost 5 bases and the J gene lost 4 bases, with 17 bases spanning the gap. Germline CDR1 reads SNHLY; CDR2 reads FYNNEI. CDR3 bases: TGTGCCAGCAGTTCGGAGGGGGGGGCGGTCACTGAAGCTTTCTTT. This translates into CASSSEGGAVTEAFF.

This clone was picked up a small number of times. CDR3 nucleotides: TGTGCCAGCAGTTTGTGGGACAGGGCTTATCATGGCTACACCTTC. Encoded protein: CASSLWDRAYHGYTF. The chain recombines TRBV28 with TRBJ1-2; 9 bases line up with TRBD1. This CDR3 comprises 15 residues. Germline CDR1 and CDR2: MDHEN and SYDVKM. With 3 bases clipped from V and 6 bases from J, the junction kept 8 bases outside the gene matches.

The rearrangement joins TRBV9 to TRBJ2-5; 10 nucleotides match TRBD2. CDR1 is SGDLS and CDR2 is YYNGEE in the germline V gene. The J segment lost 4 bases and the V segment lost 4 bases, leaving 10 bases of the junction unmatched. This CDR3 spans 16 amino acids. The CDR3 region is CASSLLGVAGGETQYF. Written as DNA, the CDR3 is TGTGCCAGCAGCCTTCTCGGGGTAGCGGGGGGAGAGACCCAGTACTTC.

This clone was seen only a few times. The CDR3 nucleotides are TGTGCCAGCAGCCAAGGAGGGACAGGGGAAGCTTTCTTT. This translates into CASSQGGTGEAFF. This sequence joins TRBV7-2 and TRBJ1-1; TRBD1 agrees at 9 bases. Germline V lookup: CDR1 SGHTA, CDR2 FQGNSA. This CDR3 is built from 13 residues. J lost 8 bases, V lost 5 bases, and 6 bases had no gene match.

The V call is TRBV7-9, the J call TRBJ2-1; a weak D match, TRBD2 (8 bases). V shed 5 bases and J shed 5 bases, with 16 bases lying between them. This CDR3 has 15 amino acids. Germline CDR1 reads SEHNR; CDR2 reads FQNEAQ (reference sequence). CDR3 sequence: CASSDRQGLDNEQFF. The CDR3 bases are TGTGCCAGCAGCGATCGACAGGGACTAGACAATGAGCAGTTCTTC. Filled out from reference TRBV7-9 and TRBJ2-1, the complete variable domain reads DTGVSQNPRHKITKRGQNVTFRCDPISEHNRLYWYRQTLGQGPEFLTYFQNEAQLEKSRLLSDRFSAERPKGSFSTLEIQRTEQGDSAMYLCASSDRQGLDNEQFFGPGTRLTVL.

The chain links TRBV30 to TRBJ2-2, with D perhaps matching TRBD2 (6 bases). Germline values: CDR1 GTSNPN, CDR2 SVGIG (reference sequence). This CDR3 is built from 15 residues. V was shortened by 3 bases and J by 3 bases, with 14 bases between the two germline ends. Written as DNA, the CDR3 is TGTGCCTGGAGCGTGCGGGGAGTTGACACCGGGGAGCTGTTTTTT. Its translation: CAWSVRGVDTGELFF.

The CDR3 DNA is TGTGCTAGTGGTTCCGGACTAGCGGGACCGAACGAGCAGTACTTC. It specifies CASGSGLAGPNEQYF. The rearrangement links TRBV12-5 to TRBJ2-7, with TRBD2 matching over 12 bases. Trimming at V came to 4 bases and at J to 5 bases, leaving 6 bases not matched to a gene. CDR3 length: 15 amino acids. Germline assignment: CDR1 LGHNT and CDR2 FRNRAP.